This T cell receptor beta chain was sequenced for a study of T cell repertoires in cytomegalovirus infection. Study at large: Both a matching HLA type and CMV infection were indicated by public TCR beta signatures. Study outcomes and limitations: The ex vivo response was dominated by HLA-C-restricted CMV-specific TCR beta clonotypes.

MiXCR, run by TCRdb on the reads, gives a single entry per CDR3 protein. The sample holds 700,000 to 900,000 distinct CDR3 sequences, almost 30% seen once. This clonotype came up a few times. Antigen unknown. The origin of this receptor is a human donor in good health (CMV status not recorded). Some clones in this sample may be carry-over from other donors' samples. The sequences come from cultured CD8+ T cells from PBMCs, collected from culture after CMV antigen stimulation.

CDR3 loop: CSVQQGPQFF. DNA of the CDR3: TGCAGCGTTCAACAGGGGCCGCAGTTCTTC. This rearrangement joins TRBV29-1 to TRBJ2-1; 7 bases map to TRBD1. Germline CDR1 SQVTM, CDR2 ANQGSEA. The CDR3 contains 10 residues. Trimming took 5 bases from V and 12 from J; bases not matched to a gene: 4.